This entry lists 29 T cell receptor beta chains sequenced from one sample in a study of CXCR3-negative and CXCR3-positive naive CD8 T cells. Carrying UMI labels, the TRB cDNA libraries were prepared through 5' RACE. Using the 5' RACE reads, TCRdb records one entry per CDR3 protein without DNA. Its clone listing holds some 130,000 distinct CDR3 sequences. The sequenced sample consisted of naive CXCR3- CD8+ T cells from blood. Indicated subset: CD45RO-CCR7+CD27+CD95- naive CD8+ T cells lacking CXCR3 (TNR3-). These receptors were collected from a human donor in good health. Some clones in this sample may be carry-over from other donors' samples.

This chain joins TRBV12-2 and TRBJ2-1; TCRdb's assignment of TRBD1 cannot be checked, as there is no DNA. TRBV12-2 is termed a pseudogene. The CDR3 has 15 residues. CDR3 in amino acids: CASRLPGCSYNEQFF.

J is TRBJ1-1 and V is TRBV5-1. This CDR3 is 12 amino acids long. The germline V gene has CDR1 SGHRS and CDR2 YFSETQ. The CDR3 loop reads CASSSGGLGAFF.

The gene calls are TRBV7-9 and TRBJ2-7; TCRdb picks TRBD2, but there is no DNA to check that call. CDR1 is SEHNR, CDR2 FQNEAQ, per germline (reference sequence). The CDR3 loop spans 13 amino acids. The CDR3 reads CASTALGGGEQYF. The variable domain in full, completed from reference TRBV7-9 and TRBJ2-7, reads DTGVSQNPRHKITKRGQNVTFRCDPISEHNRLYWYRQTLGQGPEFLTYFQNEAQLEKSRLLSDRFSAERPKGSFSTLEIQRTEQGDSAMYLCASTALGGGEQYFGPGTRLTVT.

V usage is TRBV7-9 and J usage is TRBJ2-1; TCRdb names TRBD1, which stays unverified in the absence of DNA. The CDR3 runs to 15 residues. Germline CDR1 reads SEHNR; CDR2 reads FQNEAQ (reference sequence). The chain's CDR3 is CASSFGTGLVNEQFF.

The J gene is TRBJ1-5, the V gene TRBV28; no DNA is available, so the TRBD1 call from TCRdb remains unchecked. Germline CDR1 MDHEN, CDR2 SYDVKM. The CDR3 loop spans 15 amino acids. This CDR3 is CPSSFRTANNQPQHF.

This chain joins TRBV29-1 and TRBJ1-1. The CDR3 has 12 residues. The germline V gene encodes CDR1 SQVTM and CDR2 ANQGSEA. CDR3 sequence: CSVPAANTEAFF.

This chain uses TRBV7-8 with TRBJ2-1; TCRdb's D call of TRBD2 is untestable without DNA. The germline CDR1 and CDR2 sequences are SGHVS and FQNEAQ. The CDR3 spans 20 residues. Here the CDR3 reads CASSQLPGLAGESSYNEQFF.

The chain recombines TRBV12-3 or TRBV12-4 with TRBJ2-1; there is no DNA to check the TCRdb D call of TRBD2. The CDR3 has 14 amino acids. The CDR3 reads CASSAGGLYNEQFF.

CDR3 protein: CASSQSTRTSTDTQYF. The chain couples TRBV16 to TRBJ2-3; TCRdb gives TRBD2 as the D gene, but with no DNA this cannot be confirmed. Germline V gives CDR1 KGHSY, CDR2 FQNENV. The CDR3 loop spans 16 amino acids.

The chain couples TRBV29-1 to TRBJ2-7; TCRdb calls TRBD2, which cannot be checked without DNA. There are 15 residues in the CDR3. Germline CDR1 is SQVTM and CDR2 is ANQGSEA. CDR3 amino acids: CSVAQGPGGAYEQYF.

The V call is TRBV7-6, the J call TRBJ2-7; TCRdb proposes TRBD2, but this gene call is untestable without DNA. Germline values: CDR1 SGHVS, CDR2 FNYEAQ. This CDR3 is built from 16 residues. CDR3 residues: CASSTPGLAGAYEQYF.

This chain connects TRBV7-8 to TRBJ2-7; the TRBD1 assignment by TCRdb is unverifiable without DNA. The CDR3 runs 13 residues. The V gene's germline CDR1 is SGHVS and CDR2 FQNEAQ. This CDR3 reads CASSISPGYEQYF. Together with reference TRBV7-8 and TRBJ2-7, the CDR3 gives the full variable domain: GAGVSQSPRYKVAKRGQDVALRCDPISGHVSLFWYQQALGQGPEFLTYFQNEAQLDKSGLPSDRFFAERPEGSVSTLKIQRTQQEDSAVYLCASSISPGYEQYFGPGTRLTVT.

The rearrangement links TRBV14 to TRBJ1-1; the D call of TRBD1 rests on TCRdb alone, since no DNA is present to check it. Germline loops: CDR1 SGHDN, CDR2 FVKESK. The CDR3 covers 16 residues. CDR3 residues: CASSQTKGQGGTEAFF.

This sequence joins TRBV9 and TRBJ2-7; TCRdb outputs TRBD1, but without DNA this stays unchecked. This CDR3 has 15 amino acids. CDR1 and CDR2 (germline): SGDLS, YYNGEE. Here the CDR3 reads CASGVGTGGRYEQYF.

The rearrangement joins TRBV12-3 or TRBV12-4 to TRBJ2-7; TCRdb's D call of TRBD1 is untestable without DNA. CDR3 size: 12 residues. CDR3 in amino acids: CASSSRQSEQYF.

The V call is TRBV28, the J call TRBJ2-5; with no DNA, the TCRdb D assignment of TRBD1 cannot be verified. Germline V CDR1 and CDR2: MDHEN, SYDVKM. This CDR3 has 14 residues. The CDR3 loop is CASSMRGSGETQYF.

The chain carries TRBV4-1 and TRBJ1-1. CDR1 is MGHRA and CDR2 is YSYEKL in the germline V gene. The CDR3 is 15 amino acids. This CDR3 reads CASSQAPGGGTEAFF.

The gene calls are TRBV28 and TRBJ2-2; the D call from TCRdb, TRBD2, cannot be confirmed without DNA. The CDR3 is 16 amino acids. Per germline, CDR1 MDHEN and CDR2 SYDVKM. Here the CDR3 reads CASSFLGAGSTGELFF.

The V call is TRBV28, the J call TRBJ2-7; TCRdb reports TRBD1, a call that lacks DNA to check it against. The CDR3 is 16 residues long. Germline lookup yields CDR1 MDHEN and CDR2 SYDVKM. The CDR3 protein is CASSVTGGRSPYKQYF.

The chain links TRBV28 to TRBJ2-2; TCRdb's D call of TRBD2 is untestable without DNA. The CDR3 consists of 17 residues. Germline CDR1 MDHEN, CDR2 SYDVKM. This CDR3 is CASSKYHGDLASGELFF.

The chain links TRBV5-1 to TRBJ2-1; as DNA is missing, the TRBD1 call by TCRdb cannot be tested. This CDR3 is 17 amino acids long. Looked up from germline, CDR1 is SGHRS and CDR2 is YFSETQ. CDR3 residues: CASSLIYGTGAYNEQFF.

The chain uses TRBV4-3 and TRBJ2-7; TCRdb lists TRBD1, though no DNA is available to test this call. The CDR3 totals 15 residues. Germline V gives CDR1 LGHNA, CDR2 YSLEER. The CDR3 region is CASSQEWDRSYEQYF.

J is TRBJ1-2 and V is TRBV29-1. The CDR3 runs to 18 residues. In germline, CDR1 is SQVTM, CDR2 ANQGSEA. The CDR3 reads CSVALGHVQGSILYGYTF.

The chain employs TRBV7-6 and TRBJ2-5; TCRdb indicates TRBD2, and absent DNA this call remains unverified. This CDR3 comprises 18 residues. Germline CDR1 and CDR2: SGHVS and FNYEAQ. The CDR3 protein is CASSFRLAGGIGQETQYF.

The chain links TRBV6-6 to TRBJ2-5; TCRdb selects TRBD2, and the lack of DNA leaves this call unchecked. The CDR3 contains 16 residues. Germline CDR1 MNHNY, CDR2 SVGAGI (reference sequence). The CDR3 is CASSFQLEPEKETQYF.

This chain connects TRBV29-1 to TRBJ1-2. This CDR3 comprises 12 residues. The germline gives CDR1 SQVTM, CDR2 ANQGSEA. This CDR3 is CSVVPGAYGYTF.

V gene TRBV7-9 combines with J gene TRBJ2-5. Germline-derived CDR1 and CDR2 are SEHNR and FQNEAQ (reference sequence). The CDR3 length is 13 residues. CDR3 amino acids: CASSLGGPETQYF.

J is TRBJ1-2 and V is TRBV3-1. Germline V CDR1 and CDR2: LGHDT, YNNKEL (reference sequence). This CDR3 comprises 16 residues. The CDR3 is CASSQEDYPINDGYTF.

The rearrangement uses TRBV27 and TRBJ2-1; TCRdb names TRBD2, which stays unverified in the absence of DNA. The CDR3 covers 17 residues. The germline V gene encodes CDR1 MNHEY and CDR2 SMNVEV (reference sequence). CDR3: CASSPHRTSEAYNEQFF.